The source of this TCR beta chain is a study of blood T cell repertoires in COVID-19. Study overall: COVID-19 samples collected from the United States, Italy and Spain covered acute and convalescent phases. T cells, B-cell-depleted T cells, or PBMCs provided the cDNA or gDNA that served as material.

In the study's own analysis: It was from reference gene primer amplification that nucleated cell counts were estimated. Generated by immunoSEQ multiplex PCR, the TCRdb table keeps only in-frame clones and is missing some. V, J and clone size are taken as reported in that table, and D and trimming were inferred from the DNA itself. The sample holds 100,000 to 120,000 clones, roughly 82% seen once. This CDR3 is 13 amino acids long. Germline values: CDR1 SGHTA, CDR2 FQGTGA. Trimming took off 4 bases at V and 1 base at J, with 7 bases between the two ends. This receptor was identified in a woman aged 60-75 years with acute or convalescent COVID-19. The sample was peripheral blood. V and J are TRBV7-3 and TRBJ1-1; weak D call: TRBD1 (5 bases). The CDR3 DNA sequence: TGTGCCAGCAGCTCGCAGGGGAACACTGAAGCTTTCTTT. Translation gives CASSSQGNTEAFF.